This T cell receptor beta chain was sequenced during a study of vaccination effects on CD4 cells after COVID-19. For this clone: What it recognizes is unknown.

Assay used: immunoSEQ multiplex PCR; TCRdb lists only in-frame clones, some missing. The table lists 42,000 or so clones, 60% to 75% of them singletons, with 30% to 40% in the top ten. In germline, CDR1 is SGHNT, CDR2 YYREEE (reference sequence). The CDR3 sequence is 14 residues long. V lost 0 bases and J lost 6, with 10 bases in between. Pools of viral peptides were used by the ViraFEST assay to expand antigen-specific CD4+ T cells ahead of sequencing. CD4+ T cell isolation took place after less than 13 days of culture. The person acquired a PCR-confirmed SARS-CoV-2 infection between March and December 2020.

The sample in question was CD4+ T cells from PBMCs cultured with a peptide pool, obtained before COVID-19 vaccination. This TCR came from a human donor who had a prior SARS-CoV-2 infection. The chain is built from TRBV5-4 and TRBJ1-5; D unclear. The CDR3 DNA follows: TGTGCCAGCAGCTTGGGAGGGAGCGGTCAGCCCCAGCATTTT. Translation: CASSLGGSGQPQHF.